This is a list of T cell receptor beta chains from one sample in a study of shared clonotypes between healthy human individuals. Repertoires were generated with immunoSEQ multiplex PCR, while TCRdb's copy carries only in-frame clones and drops some. The sample contains 2 million to 2.5 million clones, around 95% of which appear only once. Sequences were obtained from naive CD4+ T cells sorted from blood. These receptors were taken from a man aged 18 to 35 in good health. Each CDR3 is given without its conserved first and last residue.

>TRBJ2-2|TRBV7-9
ASGARTAANTGELF
>TRBJ2-7|TRBV6-1
ASREDRGVYEQY
>TRBJ2-5|TRBV5-4
ASTLGFQETQY
>TRBJ1-5|TRBV6-1
ASSPMEGSDQPQH
>TRBJ2-1|TRBV4-3
ASSQEELAGNEQF
>TRBJ2-2|TRBV7-3
ASRVGRSTGELF
>TRBJ2-5|TRBV7-9
ASSPYLAAQETQY
>TRBJ2-7|TRBV6-1
ASSGGQGLLYEQY
>TRBJ2-4|TRBV5-1
ASSLAGEDIQY
>TRBJ1-4|TRBV7-6
ASSPGQGLGDEKLF
>TRBJ2-7|TRBV18
ASSPPQGTEQY
>TRBJ1-6|TRBV29-1
SVVPSMGQESFDGSPLH
>TRBJ1-6|TRBV28
ASTAESSYNSPLH
>TRBJ2-7|TRBV6-1
ASRVGLALYEQY
>TRBJ2-5|TRBV7-2
ASSTDRGRVQETQY
>TRBJ1-5|TRBV30
AWSVGMGASNQPQH
>TRBJ1-2|TRBV29-1
SGVTLLGYGYT
>TRBJ1-1|TRBV10-2
ASSATGMNTEAF
>TRBJ1-5|TRBV12-5
ASGLAPNQPQH
>TRBJ2-1|TRBV7-2
ASSPRPAGEQF
>TRBJ2-5|TRBV4-1
ASSQADVGAGSQETQY
>TRBJ2-3|TRBV7-2
ASGTGTDTQY
>TRBJ1-2|TRBV7-8
ASSLGIPESKGGYT
>TRBJ1-1|TRBV10-3
AISRTGDGTEAF
>TRBJ1-1|TRBV7-9
ASSPRLGIGEAF
>TRBJ2-1|TRBV4-1
ASSQVLMNEQF
>TRBJ2-7|TRBV15
ATSSDRGHYEQY
>TRBJ2-3|TRBV5-1
ASSLQDGGADTQY
>TRBJ1-5|TRBV11-2
ASRDRVGQPQH
>TRBJ2-2|TRBV9
ASSPGTVDTGELF
>TRBJ1-2|TRBV20-1
SASGPYGYT
>TRBJ2-7|TRBV7-6
ASSSKLAGGVYEQY
>TRBJ2-7|TRBV10-3
AIRGGMGQGSYEQY
>TRBJ2-3|TRBV19
ASSLQGANTDTQY
>TRBJ2-2|TRBV19
ASREREIETGELF
>TRBJ2-7|TRBV6-5
ASGWGGYEQY
>TRBJ1-6|TRBV7-9
AGSGGDLSPLH
>TRBJ1-2|TRBV6-4
ASSDYPGQNYGYT
>TRBJ2-1|TRBV28
ASFASGGLSSYNEQF
>TRBJ1-1|TRBV29-1
SAQVSTEAF
>TRBJ2-7|TRBV7-2
ASSPGTGAYEQY
>TRBJ2-7|TRBV4-2
ASSPGDASPIHEQY
>TRBJ1-6|TRBV30
AWSELTAASSYNSPLH
>TRBJ2-7|TRBV18
ASSPLRGGEQY
>TRBJ2-3|TRBV10-1
ASSESQGATDTQY
>TRBJ2-7|TRBV10-3
AISDQVGNEQY
>TRBJ2-2|TRBV19
ASSIPRTGNTGELF
>TRBJ2-5|TRBV6-5
ASSLAGVQETQY
>TRBJ2-7|TRBV11-2
ASSSGTRNEQY
>TRBJ2-5|TRBV28
ASRSAGMEETQY
>TRBJ2-6|TRBV7-2
ASSRPPGAGANVLT
>TRBJ1-3|TRBV10-3
AISAGPGNTIY
>TRBJ2-1|TRBV11-3
ASSLNRNNEQF
>TRBJ2-7|TRBV6-1
ASSEGDPLYPLEQY
>TRBJ1-2|TRBV19
ASSSGQGACT
>TRBJ2-1|TRBV5-4
ASSPASYNEQF
>TRBJ2-2|TRBV7-2
ASSQYRAWPNTGELF